These 25 T cell receptor beta chains share one sample of origin, sequenced in a study of pediatric ulcerative colitis. During colonoscopy, one to two rectal pinch biopsies were collected. Libraries were prepared by immunoSEQ multiplex PCR; TCRdb keeps only in-frame clonotypes and omits some of them. The sample shows fewer than 30,000 clones, over 65% of them seen only once. The sample consisted of gut tissue. These TCRs come from a boy aged 5-17 years with severe ulcerative colitis.

The chain is built from TRBV7-2 and TRBJ2-7, with 7 bases lining up with TRBD2. This CDR3 has 13 residues. Looked up from germline, CDR1 is SGHTA and CDR2 is FQGNSA. The J segment lost 4 bases and the V segment lost 5 bases, leaving 5 bases of the junction unmatched. CDR3 amino acids: CASSVGRGYEQYF. The CDR3 coding sequence is TGTGCCAGCAGCGTCGGGCGGGGGTACGAGCAGTACTTC.

In its sample, this clone was seen a few times. The gene calls are TRBV2 and TRBJ2-2; no clear D. V was pared by 2 bases and J by 5 bases, with 6 bases between. The CDR3 contains 13 residues. Looked up from germline, CDR1 is SNHLY and CDR2 is FYNNEI. The CDR3 nucleotides are TGTGCCAGCAGTGAATTGGGGACCGGGGAGCTGTTTTTT. This translates into CASSELGTGELFF.

This rearrangement joins TRBV4-2 to TRBJ1-6; D unresolved. Germline V gene lookup returns CDR1 LGHNA and CDR2 YNFKEQ. The CDR3 sequence is 15 residues long. Deletions cut 0 bases from V and 5 bases from J, with 8 bases between. DNA of the CDR3: TGTGCCAGCAGCCAAGATCGTACAAATAATTCACCCCTCCACTTT. It yields the protein CASSQDRTNNSPLHF.

V and J are TRBV5-4 and TRBJ2-1; no clear D. This CDR3 has 12 amino acids. Germline assignment: CDR1 SGHNT and CDR2 YYREEE (reference sequence). V was pared by 5 bases and J by 6 bases, with 9 bases between. DNA for the CDR3: TGTGCCAGCAGAAGACTCGGCAATGAGCAGTTCTTC. Translated, it gives CASRRLGNEQFF.

The chain carries TRBV7-9 and TRBJ1-4; perhaps TRBD1 as D (5 bases). This CDR3 comprises 15 residues. Germline values: CDR1 SEHNR, CDR2 FQNEAQ (reference sequence). The ends were cut back, 2 bases at V and 5 bases at J, with 12 bases in the middle. The CDR3, as DNA: TGTGCCAGCAGCTTACTGTTGGGACCGAATGAAAAACTGTTTTTT. Its protein product is CASSLLLGPNEKLFF.

CDR3 residues: CASISGGSYNEQFF. The DNA of the CDR3 is TGTGCCAGCATTAGCGGGGGCTCCTACAATGAGCAGTTCTTC. The chain is built from TRBV28 and TRBJ2-1; 9 bases are a match to TRBD2. Germline-derived CDR1 and CDR2 are MDHEN and SYDVKM. This CDR3 spans 14 amino acids. J lost 0 bases, V lost 7 bases, and 1 base had no gene match.

The chain links TRBV29-1 to TRBJ2-5, with TRBD1 matching 10 bases. Losses at the gene ends were 7 bases for V and 5 bases for J; bases not matched to a gene: 7. The CDR3 has 13 residues. In germline, CDR1 is SQVTM, CDR2 ANQGSEA. CDR3 residues: CSARQGASETQYF. The CDR3 DNA reads TGCAGCGCCCGACAGGGGGCTTCCGAGACCCAGTACTTC.

This clone was recorded once. The CDR3 DNA reads as TGTGCCAGCTCACCAGTGATGAGTTTCGGCACTGAAGCTTTCTTT. This translates into CASSPVMSFGTEAFF. The rearrangement uses TRBV18 and TRBJ1-1; D unclear. Trimming left V 2 bases short and J 4 bases short, with 14 bases between. Germline loops: CDR1 KGHSH, CDR2 LQKENI. This CDR3 has 15 residues.

This chain joins TRBV29-1 and TRBJ2-1; D is possibly TRBD1 (6 bases). Germline lookup yields CDR1 SQVTM and CDR2 ANQGSEA. Trimming cost V 0 bases and J 1 base, with 7 bases left between them. The CDR3 contains 14 residues. This CDR3 is CSVEEQGSYNEQFF. The CDR3 nucleotides read TGCAGCGTTGAAGAACAGGGATCCTACAATGAGCAGTTCTTC.

The chain uses TRBV6-4 and TRBJ2-1, with TRBD1 identical over 10 bases. V lost 2 bases and J lost 5; bases outside the gene matches: 0. Per the germline V gene, CDR1 is MRHNA and CDR2 is SNTAGT. The CDR3 runs 14 residues. This CDR3 is CASSDGQGDNEQFF. The CDR3, as DNA: TGTGCCAGCAGTGACGGACAGGGGGACAATGAGCAGTTCTTC.

The chain employs TRBV5-1 and TRBJ2-2; 13 bases map to TRBD2. Per the germline V gene, CDR1 is SGHRS and CDR2 is YFSETQ. V shed 4 bases and J 2 bases; nucleotides not matched to a gene: 5. The CDR3 spans 17 residues. The CDR3 reads CASSEGLAGTNTGELFF. The CDR3 region has the DNA TGCGCCAGCAGCGAGGGACTAGCGGGGACCAACACCGGGGAGCTGTTTTTT.

The chain couples TRBV15 to TRBJ2-7; 7 nucleotides match TRBD2. Germline loops: CDR1 LNHNV, CDR2 YYDKDF (reference sequence). J was trimmed by 2 bases and V by 8 bases; bases with no gene match: 6. The CDR3 has 13 residues. The CDR3 reads CATQGGSPYEQYF. The CDR3 nucleotides are TGTGCCACCCAAGGCGGGAGCCCCTACGAGCAGTACTTC.

This chain joins TRBV6-1 and TRBJ2-2; 8 bases align to TRBD2. The J segment lost 3 bases and the V segment lost 4 bases, leaving 4 bases of the junction unmatched. Germline CDR1 and CDR2: MNHNS and SASEGT. The CDR3 runs 15 residues. CDR3 sequence reads: CASSGRGGDTGELFF. DNA for the CDR3: TGTGCCAGCAGTGGACGGGGGGGGGACACCGGGGAGCTGTTTTTT.

The table lists this clone with a count of one. This sequence joins TRBV11-2 and TRBJ2-3, with a possible D match to TRBD1 (7 bases). This CDR3 has 16 amino acids. The germline V gene encodes CDR1 SGHAT and CDR2 FQNNGV. V was clipped by 6 bases and J by 3 bases, with 19 bases between them. This CDR3 reads CASRDRQGGTTDTQYF. The CDR3 DNA reads as TGTGCCAGCAGGGATAGGCAGGGGGGAACAACAGATACGCAGTATTTT.

V gene TRBV11-1 combines with J gene TRBJ2-5, with 9 positions matching TRBD2. The V gene's germline CDR1 is SGHAT and CDR2 FQDESV (reference sequence). V was pared by 4 bases and J by 2 bases, with 5 bases of the junction left unmatched. The CDR3 extends over 15 amino acids. CDR3 nucleotide sequence: TGTGCCAGCAGCTCCGGGACTAGCCTTCAAGAGACCCAGTACTTC. This gives the protein CASSSGTSLQETQYF.

The chain links TRBV7-2 to TRBJ2-2, with D perhaps matching TRBD1 (5 bases). The CDR3 is 14 amino acids. Germline lookup yields CDR1 SGHTA and CDR2 FQGNSA. The V gene lost 5 bases and the J gene lost 4 bases, with 11 bases spanning the gap. The chain's CDR3 is CASSPTEITGELFF. CDR3 DNA: TGTGCCAGCAGCCCGACAGAGATCACCGGGGAGCTGTTTTTT.

This clone has more than one count but fewer than ten. The rearrangement uses TRBV12-2 and TRBJ2-1; the table's D call, TRBD2, was not checked against the DNA. TRBV12-2 is designated a pseudogene. The CDR3 is 17 amino acids. CDR3 protein: CASRLVWLAGELSEQFF. CDR3 coding DNA: TGTGCAAGTCGCTTAGTCTGGCTAGCGGGAGAACTGAGTGAGCAGTTCTTC.

This chain links TRBV9 with TRBJ2-7; perhaps D is TRBD1 or TRBD2 (6 bases each). Trimming removed 0 bases from V and 4 bases from J, with 14 bases in between. The CDR3 runs to 15 residues. Germline CDR1 is SGDLS and CDR2 is YYNGEE. Here the CDR3 DNA reads TGTGCCAGCAGCGTAGGGGCAGGGGCGGGATACGAGCAGTACTTC. It codes for CASSVGAGAGYEQYF.

The rearrangement joins TRBV6-1 to TRBJ2-1, with 12 bases that match TRBD2. The CDR3 runs to 15 residues. The V gene end was trimmed by 5 bases and the J gene end by 4 bases; junction bases not matched to a gene: 3. Germline V gives CDR1 MNHNS, CDR2 SASEGT. The CDR3 DNA sequence: TGTGCCAGCAGTACTAGCGGGAGGCAATACAATGAGCAGTTCTTC. Translated, it gives CASSTSGRQYNEQFF.

The J gene is TRBJ2-7, the V gene TRBV27, with 7 bases matching TRBD2. The J segment lost 0 bases and the V segment lost 3 bases, leaving 14 bases of the junction unmatched. This CDR3 has 18 amino acids. CDR1 is MNHEY, CDR2 SMNVEV, per germline (reference sequence). CDR3 nucleotide sequence: TGTGCCAGCAGTTTCCTACCTCTCGGGACTAACACCTCCTACGAGCAGTACTTC. Translated, it gives CASSFLPLGTNTSYEQYF.

The chain has TRBV19 and TRBJ2-7; D ambiguous. V lost 3 bases and J lost 1, with 16 bases in between. CDR3 length equals 16 residues. Germline CDR1 is LNHDA and CDR2 is SQIVND (reference sequence). The CDR3 DNA is TGTGCCAGTAGTATGGTACTTTCGCAACCTTCCTACGAGCAGTACTTC. Protein: CASSMVLSQPSYEQYF.

The DNA for the CDR3 is TGTGCCAGCAGCTTAGAGGCGGGGAAAGAGACCCAGTACTTC. Amino acids: CASSLEAGKETQYF. The V and J genes are TRBV11-2 and TRBJ2-5; D is possibly TRBD2 (6 bases). Trimming took off 0 bases at V and 3 bases at J, with 8 bases between the two ends. The CDR3 is made up of 14 amino acids. Germline V CDR1 and CDR2: SGHAT, FQNNGV.

The chain combines TRBV19 with TRBJ2-1; 9 bases fit TRBD1. The CDR3 is made up of 14 amino acids. V trimming: 4 bases; J trimming: 7 bases; junction bases outside the gene matches: 5. Germline V gene lookup returns CDR1 LNHDA and CDR2 SQIVND (reference sequence). CDR3 amino acids: CASSTGQGWNEQFF. The CDR3, as DNA: TGTGCCAGTAGTACTGGACAGGGGTGGAATGAGCAGTTCTTC.

This clone is medium-sized (0.01 to 0.1%) in the sample. The rearrangement joins TRBV10-2 to TRBJ1-1; no clear D. This CDR3 spans 12 amino acids. Trimming stripped 2 bases from V and 11 bases from J, with 12 bases between. CDR1 and CDR2 (germline): WSHSY, SAAADI. The CDR3 DNA is TGCGCCAGCAGTGAGGAAGATGTGAGGGCTTTCTTT. As protein: CASSEEDVRAFF.

This sequence joins TRBV6-6 and TRBJ1-1, with 7 nucleotides matching TRBD1. Germline CDR1 is MNHNY and CDR2 is SVGAGI (reference sequence). V lost 6 bases, J lost 5 bases, and 3 bases stayed unmatched. The CDR3 covers 12 residues. This chain's CDR3 is CASSARGTEAFF. CDR3 DNA sequence: TGTGCCAGCAGCGCCAGGGGGACTGAAGCTTTCTTT.